The following is a T cell receptor (beta chain) sequence with its context. This sample is drawn from a study of cytomegalovirus exposure and HLA in healthy donors. Primers: 60 Vbeta forward and 13 Jbeta reverse. Here immunoSEQ multiplex PCR was the method, and the copy in TCRdb shows in-frame clones only, minus some. The sample has over 100,000 clones; 77% are singletons. The sequencing input was PBMCs. The receptor's source is a man aged 35-49 years in good health and CMV-seropositive.

The CDR3 DNA is TGTGCCAGCAGCTCGGGGTCTAGCGGGGGACAAGAGACCCAGTACTTC. It yields the protein CASSSGSSGGQETQYF. The chain joins TRBV11-2 to TRBJ2-5, with 10 positions matching TRBD2. The CDR3 sequence is 16 residues long. V shed 4 bases, J shed 2 bases, and the junction held 7 bases outside the gene matches. CDR1 and CDR2 from the germline V gene are SGHAT and FQNNGV.